This TCR beta chain was profiled in a study of cytomegalovirus exposure and HLA in healthy donors. CDR1 and CDR2 (germline): SGHNT, YYREEE (reference sequence). The CDR3 sequence is 17 residues long. V lost 3 bases and J lost 4; bases outside the gene matches: 9. Study-level results: The listing of roughly 160 TCR beta chains classed them as cytomegalovirus-associated.

The PCR employed 60 Vbeta primers together with 13 Jbeta primers. Some clones are missing from TCRdb's copy, which holds only in-frame ones; the method was immunoSEQ multiplex PCR. The sample has 150,000 to 180,000 clones, over 65% seen once; the top ten hold around 3.6%. Remarks on this clone: Its antigen remains unidentified.

The chain has TRBV5-4 and TRBJ2-1; TRBD2 agrees at 11 bases. The clonotype originates from a woman between 35 and 50 years old in good health and CMV-seronegative. The specimen sequenced was PBMCs. In DNA form, the CDR3 reads TGTGCCAGCAGCTCGGGTCGAATAGCGGGAGGGTACAATGAGCAGTTCTTC. This codes for CASSSGRIAGGYNEQFF.